Listed below are T cell receptor beta chains from one sample, sequenced in a study of T cell responses to AZD1222 COVID-19 vaccine. Assay used: immunoSEQ multiplex PCR; TCRdb lists only in-frame clones, some missing. Among approximately 100,000 clones listed, less than 90% were seen once. Here the sequenced sample was peripheral blood, taken on day 0 of AZD1222 vaccination. These TCRs come from an adult in good health. The CDR3 runs from the conserved cysteine through the conserved F or W. Fields, in order: D gene, V gene, clone size, J gene, CDR3 DNA, CDR3 protein. A D gene is named only where the DNA matches it firmly. Rows give clone size only sometimes, using once, few, many, or a class for an expanded clone.

d_gene: NA; v_gene: TRBV6-1; abundance: NA; j_gene: TRBJ2-7; CDR3nt: TGTGCCAGCAGTGAATCTGGCGAGGGGCCCTACGAGCAGTACTTC; CDR3aa: CASSESGEGPYEQYF
d_gene: NA; v_gene: TRBV4-3; abundance: NA; j_gene: TRBJ1-1; CDR3nt: TGCGCCAGCAGCCGAAACATTTACACTGAAGCTTTCTTT; CDR3aa: CASSRNIYTEAFF
d_gene: NA; v_gene: TRBV30; abundance: NA; j_gene: TRBJ1-4; CDR3nt: TGTGCCTGGAGTACAGATAATGAAAAACTGTTTTTT; CDR3aa: CAWSTDNEKLFF
d_gene: TRBD1; v_gene: TRBV5-4; abundance: NA; j_gene: TRBJ1-1; CDR3nt: TGTGCCAGCAGCTTTTCCACAGGGGCCCCTGAAGCTTTCTTT; CDR3aa: CASSFSTGAPEAFF
d_gene: TRBD2; v_gene: TRBV13; abundance: NA; j_gene: TRBJ2-3; CDR3nt: TGTGCCAGCAGCCGCGGGGGGGCTACGCAGTATTTT; CDR3aa: CASSRGGATQYF
d_gene: TRBD1; v_gene: TRBV6-5; abundance: NA; j_gene: TRBJ2-7; CDR3nt: TGTGCCAGCAGTTACTCGAAGACAGGGCCTACCTACGAGCAGTACTTC; CDR3aa: CASSYSKTGPTYEQYF
d_gene: NA; v_gene: TRBV6-2/TRBV6-3; abundance: NA; j_gene: TRBJ2-5; CDR3nt: TGTGCCAGCGGTTACAAGGGGGGGGAGACCCAGTACTTC; CDR3aa: CASGYKGGETQYF
d_gene: TRBD1; v_gene: TRBV4-1; abundance: NA; j_gene: TRBJ1-5; CDR3nt: TGCGCCAGCAGCCAATTAATTGCGGGACAGAGCAATCAGCCCCAGCATTTT; CDR3aa: CASSQLIAGQSNQPQHF
d_gene: TRBD2; v_gene: TRBV15; abundance: NA; j_gene: TRBJ2-1; CDR3nt: TGTGCCACCAGCAGTTCCAGCGGGGGGGCCCCGCGTGAGCAGTTCTTC; CDR3aa: CATSSSSGGAPREQFF
d_gene: TRBD2; v_gene: TRBV5-4; abundance: few; j_gene: TRBJ2-1; CDR3nt: TGTGCCAGCAGCCCAGAGAACGCGGGGGGGTTATACAATGAGCAGTTCTTC; CDR3aa: CASSPENAGGLYNEQFF
d_gene: NA; v_gene: TRBV3-1/TRBV3-2; abundance: NA; j_gene: TRBJ1-2; CDR3nt: TGTGCCAGCAGCCAAGGGGGGCGCGGTGGCTACACCTTC; CDR3aa: CASSQGGRGGYTF
d_gene: TRBD1; v_gene: TRBV28; abundance: once; j_gene: TRBJ1-1; CDR3nt: TGTGCCAGTTTGTCGCTCACAGGGGCCACTGAAGCTTTCTTT; CDR3aa: CASLSLTGATEAFF
d_gene: NA; v_gene: TRBV10-1; abundance: NA; j_gene: TRBJ2-3; CDR3nt: TGCGCCAGCAGTGAGTCGACGGTCAGGGGCTCAGATACGCAGTATTTT; CDR3aa: CASSESTVRGSDTQYF
d_gene: NA; v_gene: TRBV7-8; abundance: NA; j_gene: TRBJ2-1; CDR3nt: TGTGCCAGCAGCTTAGAGGCGGGGTTCTACAATGAGCAGTTCTTC; CDR3aa: CASSLEAGFYNEQFF
d_gene: NA; v_gene: TRBV6-4; abundance: NA; j_gene: TRBJ1-5; CDR3nt: TGTGCCAGCACCGAACGGAGGTCGGGCAATCAGCCCCAGCATTTT; CDR3aa: CASTERRSGNQPQHF
d_gene: NA; v_gene: TRBV4-1; abundance: NA; j_gene: TRBJ2-7; CDR3nt: TGCGCCAGCAGCCAAGGAGGGACCTCGGTCGAGCAGTACTTC; CDR3aa: CASSQGGTSVEQYF
d_gene: NA; v_gene: TRBV9; abundance: NA; j_gene: TRBJ1-6; CDR3nt: TGTGCCAGCGGCAGGGATGGGAATTCACCCCTCCACTTT; CDR3aa: CASGRDGNSPLHF
d_gene: TRBD1; v_gene: TRBV7-9; abundance: NA; j_gene: TRBJ2-5; CDR3nt: TGTGCCAGCAGCCCACGGGACAGGGTGATCGGAGAGACCCAGTACTTC; CDR3aa: CASSPRDRVIGETQYF
d_gene: TRBD1; v_gene: TRBV6-5; abundance: NA; j_gene: TRBJ1-6; CDR3nt: TGTGCCAGCAGTTACGACAGGGGAGGTCGTTATTCACCCCTCCACTTT; CDR3aa: CASSYDRGGRYSPLHF
d_gene: NA; v_gene: TRBV6-5; abundance: NA; j_gene: TRBJ1-3; CDR3nt: TGTGCCAGCACCCAGCATGTAGACTCTGGAAACACCATATATTTT; CDR3aa: CASTQHVDSGNTIYF
d_gene: NA; v_gene: TRBV5-6; abundance: NA; j_gene: TRBJ1-4; CDR3nt: TGTGCCAGCAGCTTTGTCGGGTCTCCTGAAAAACTGTTTTTT; CDR3aa: CASSFVGSPEKLFF
d_gene: TRBD1; v_gene: TRBV2; abundance: few; j_gene: TRBJ1-6; CDR3nt: TGTGCCAGCAGTGAACGGGACAGCTCCTATAATTCACCCCTCCACTTT; CDR3aa: CASSERDSSYNSPLHF
d_gene: TRBD2; v_gene: TRBV19; abundance: NA; j_gene: TRBJ2-1; CDR3nt: TGTGCCAGTAGTATAAGGCTAGCGGGGGGGCCGAGTGAGCAGTTCTTC; CDR3aa: CASSIRLAGGPSEQFF
d_gene: NA; v_gene: TRBV6-5; abundance: NA; j_gene: TRBJ1-6; CDR3nt: TGTGCCAGCAGCCCCGACAGAGTTAATTCACCCCTCCACTTT; CDR3aa: CASSPDRVNSPLHF
d_gene: NA; v_gene: TRBV3-1/TRBV3-2; abundance: NA; j_gene: TRBJ1-2; CDR3nt: TGTGCCAGCAGCCAAGGGGCGGGGACGTTTAACTATGGCTACACCTTC; CDR3aa: CASSQGAGTFNYGYTF
d_gene: TRBD2; v_gene: TRBV11-2; abundance: NA; j_gene: TRBJ2-1; CDR3nt: TGTGCCAGCAGCATATCCCCTAGCGGGGCCTACAATGAGCAGTTCTTC; CDR3aa: CASSISPSGAYNEQFF
d_gene: TRBD2; v_gene: TRBV9; abundance: NA; j_gene: TRBJ2-3; CDR3nt: TGTGCCAGCAGCGCGCCCGCTACTAGCGGTACAGATACGCAGTATTTT; CDR3aa: CASSAPATSGTDTQYF
d_gene: NA; v_gene: TRBV29-1; abundance: once; j_gene: TRBJ2-6; CDR3nt: TGCAGCGCTGGGGACGGGCAACAGTCTGGGGCCAACGTCCTGACTTTC; CDR3aa: CSAGDGQQSGANVLTF
d_gene: NA; v_gene: TRBV12-3/TRBV12-4; abundance: NA; j_gene: TRBJ1-1; CDR3nt: TGTGCCAGCAGTCCTCAGCCTCAGCAGGCTTTCTTT; CDR3aa: CASSPQPQQAFF
d_gene: NA; v_gene: TRBV12-3/TRBV12-4; abundance: NA; j_gene: TRBJ1-1; CDR3nt: TGTGCCAGCAGTTTCGGGGGCAGCAACGCTTTCTTT; CDR3aa: CASSFGGSNAFF
d_gene: NA; v_gene: TRBV27; abundance: NA; j_gene: TRBJ2-1; CDR3nt: TGTGCCAGCAGTAAGACTCTAACCCTATTCAATGAGCAGTTCTTC; CDR3aa: CASSKTLTLFNEQFF
d_gene: NA; v_gene: TRBV28; abundance: NA; j_gene: TRBJ1-5; CDR3nt: TGTGCCAGCAGTTTAGGGGGGGCTGTTCAGCCCCAGCATTTT; CDR3aa: CASSLGGAVQPQHF
d_gene: NA; v_gene: TRBV5-8; abundance: NA; j_gene: TRBJ2-6; CDR3nt: TGTGCCAGCAGCTTGAACAGAGTCTCTGGGGCCAACGTCCTGACTTTC; CDR3aa: CASSLNRVSGANVLTF
d_gene: TRBD1; v_gene: TRBV5-1; abundance: NA; j_gene: TRBJ1-2; CDR3nt: TGCGCCAGCAGCGAGGACAGGGACCATGGCTACACCTTC; CDR3aa: CASSEDRDHGYTF
d_gene: NA; v_gene: TRBV27; abundance: NA; j_gene: TRBJ2-5; CDR3nt: TGTGCCAGCAGTCCGACCGCGAGCCTAGTTGAGACCCAGTACTTC; CDR3aa: CASSPTASLVETQYF
d_gene: TRBD2; v_gene: TRBV5-1; abundance: NA; j_gene: TRBJ2-7; CDR3nt: TGCGCCAGCAGCTCCCTAGCGGGGGGTGCCTCCTACGAGCAGTACTTC; CDR3aa: CASSSLAGGASYEQYF
d_gene: NA; v_gene: TRBV29-1; abundance: NA; j_gene: TRBJ2-3; CDR3nt: TGCAGCGTTGGGAGGTGGGACTCGGATACGCAGTATTTT; CDR3aa: CSVGRWDSDTQYF
d_gene: TRBD1; v_gene: TRBV7-9; abundance: NA; j_gene: TRBJ1-6; CDR3nt: TGTGCCAGCAGCTTAAGCCCGGGACAGGGGGATTCACCCCTCCACTTT; CDR3aa: CASSLSPGQGDSPLHF
d_gene: NA; v_gene: TRBV18; abundance: NA; j_gene: TRBJ1-1; CDR3nt: TGTGCCAGCTCACCACCGGGACAACTGGGTCCTGCGAACACTGAAGCTTTCTTT; CDR3aa: CASSPPGQLGPANTEAFF
d_gene: TRBD1; v_gene: TRBV5-6; abundance: NA; j_gene: TRBJ1-3; CDR3nt: TGTGCCAGCAGCTTGGAGGGACAGCGAAACACCATATATTTT; CDR3aa: CASSLEGQRNTIYF
d_gene: TRBD2; v_gene: TRBV10-1; abundance: NA; j_gene: TRBJ2-3; CDR3nt: TGCGCCAGCAGCCGGGGGGAGCGGGGGCTCGGTGATACGCAGTATTTT; CDR3aa: CASSRGERGLGDTQYF
d_gene: TRBD1; v_gene: TRBV2; abundance: NA; j_gene: TRBJ1-6; CDR3nt: TGTGCCAGCAACCGGGACAGGGTGACAAATTCACCCCTCCACTTT; CDR3aa: CASNRDRVTNSPLHF
d_gene: NA; v_gene: TRBV4-1; abundance: NA; j_gene: TRBJ1-4; CDR3nt: TGCGCCAGCAGCCAGGCGAATGAAAAACTGTTTTTT; CDR3aa: CASSQANEKLFF
d_gene: TRBD2; v_gene: TRBV10-3; abundance: NA; j_gene: TRBJ2-7; CDR3nt: TGTGCCATCAGTGAGTCGCGAAGCGGGGGTGAGTCCTACGAGCAGTACTTC; CDR3aa: CAISESRSGGESYEQYF
d_gene: TRBD2; v_gene: TRBV29-1; abundance: NA; j_gene: TRBJ2-4; CDR3nt: TGCAGCGTTGGTACTAGCGGGCGGGAAGCCAAAAACATTCAGTACTTC; CDR3aa: CSVGTSGREAKNIQYF
d_gene: NA; v_gene: TRBV27; abundance: NA; j_gene: TRBJ1-5; CDR3nt: TGTGCCAGCAGTTTCCAAGCCGGGGGTAATCAGCCCCAGCATTTT; CDR3aa: CASSFQAGGNQPQHF
d_gene: NA; v_gene: TRBV6-5; abundance: NA; j_gene: TRBJ1-5; CDR3nt: TGTGCCAGCAGTTCCTTCACAGGGCGACAGCCCCAGCATTTT; CDR3aa: CASSSFTGRQPQHF
d_gene: TRBD2; v_gene: TRBV7-3; abundance: NA; j_gene: TRBJ2-7; CDR3nt: TGTGCCAGCAGCCGGACTAGCGGGACCTACGAGCAGTACTTC; CDR3aa: CASSRTSGTYEQYF
d_gene: NA; v_gene: TRBV7-7; abundance: NA; j_gene: TRBJ2-5; CDR3nt: TGTGCCAGCAGCCGAAACGGGGTTGGCGAGACCCAGTACTTC; CDR3aa: CASSRNGVGETQYF
d_gene: NA; v_gene: TRBV6-5; abundance: NA; j_gene: TRBJ1-2; CDR3nt: TGTGCCAGCAGTTTTAGAACAGGGCCCAACTATGGCTACACCTTC; CDR3aa: CASSFRTGPNYGYTF
d_gene: NA; v_gene: TRBV6-5; abundance: NA; j_gene: TRBJ1-1; CDR3nt: TGTGCCAGCAGTTACGAAGGGGTGTGGACTGAAGCTTTCTTT; CDR3aa: CASSYEGVWTEAFF
d_gene: TRBD1; v_gene: TRBV5-4; abundance: NA; j_gene: TRBJ2-4; CDR3nt: TGTGCCAGCAGCGTAACAGGGGGCGCCTACGACAAAAACATTCAGTACTTC; CDR3aa: CASSVTGGAYDKNIQYF
d_gene: NA; v_gene: TRBV10-3; abundance: NA; j_gene: TRBJ2-3; CDR3nt: TGTGCCATCAGTGTCGTGGGGGGGCCAGATACGCAGTATTTT; CDR3aa: CAISVVGGPDTQYF
d_gene: NA; v_gene: TRBV19; abundance: few; j_gene: TRBJ1-4; CDR3nt: TGTGCCAGTAGTATTGCAGGGTTGGAACTGTTTTTT; CDR3aa: CASSIAGLELFF
d_gene: TRBD1; v_gene: TRBV4-1; abundance: NA; j_gene: TRBJ1-5; CDR3nt: TGCGCCAGCAGCCAACCCGACAGGGACCTCAATCAGCCCCAGCATTTT; CDR3aa: CASSQPDRDLNQPQHF
d_gene: TRBD1; v_gene: TRBV14; abundance: NA; j_gene: TRBJ1-6; CDR3nt: TGTGCCAGCAGCTACAGGGGGTCCTATAATTCACCCCTCCACTTT; CDR3aa: CASSYRGSYNSPLHF
d_gene: NA; v_gene: TRBV4-3; abundance: NA; j_gene: TRBJ1-1; CDR3nt: TGCGCCAGCAGCCAAAGGGGGGGAACTGAAGCTTTCTTT; CDR3aa: CASSQRGGTEAFF
d_gene: TRBD1; v_gene: TRBV5-6; abundance: once; j_gene: TRBJ2-6; CDR3nt: TGTGCCAGCAGCGCCTTCGGACAGGCTACCCCCTCTGGGGCCAACGTCCTGACTTTC; CDR3aa: CASSAFGQATPSGANVLTF
d_gene: NA; v_gene: TRBV11-2; abundance: NA; j_gene: TRBJ1-5; CDR3nt: TGTGCCAGCAGCCGCGGGGGAGGGAAGGGTAGCAATCAGCCCCAGCATTTT; CDR3aa: CASSRGGGKGSNQPQHF